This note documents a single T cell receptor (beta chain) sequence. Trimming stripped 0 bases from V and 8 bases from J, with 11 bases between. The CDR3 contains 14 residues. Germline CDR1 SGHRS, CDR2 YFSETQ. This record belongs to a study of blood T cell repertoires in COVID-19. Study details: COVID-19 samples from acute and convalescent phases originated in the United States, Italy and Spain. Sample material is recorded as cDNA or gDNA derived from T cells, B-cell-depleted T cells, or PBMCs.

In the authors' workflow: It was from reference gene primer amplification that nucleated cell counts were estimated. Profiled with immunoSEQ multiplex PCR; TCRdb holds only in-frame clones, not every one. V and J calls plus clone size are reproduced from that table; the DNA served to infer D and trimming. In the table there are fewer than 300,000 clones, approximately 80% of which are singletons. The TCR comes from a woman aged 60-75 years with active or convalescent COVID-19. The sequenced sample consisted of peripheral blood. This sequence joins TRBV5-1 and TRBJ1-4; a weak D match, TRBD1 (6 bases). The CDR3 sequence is CASSLASGEEKLFF. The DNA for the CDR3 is TGCGCCAGCAGCTTGGCCTCAGGGGAGGAAAAACTGTTTTTT. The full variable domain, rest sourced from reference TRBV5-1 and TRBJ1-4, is KAGVTQTPRYLIKTRGQQVTLSCSPISGHRSVSWYQQTPGQGLQFLFEYFSETQRNKGNFPGRFSGRQFSNSRSEMNVSTLELGDSALYLCASSLASGEEKLFFGSGTQLSVL.